Shown below are 17 T cell receptor beta chains from a single sample sequenced in a study of T cell responses to AZD1222 COVID-19 vaccine. Only in-frame clones appear in the TCRdb table, and some are missing; sequencing was by immunoSEQ multiplex PCR. The profile covers roughly 71,000 clones, with 85% appearing a single time and around 21% taken by the ten largest. The starting material was peripheral blood, obtained on day 0 of AZD1222 vaccination. The receptors were gathered from an adult in good health.

The chain has TRBV5-4 and TRBJ2-5; D could derive from TRBD1 or TRBD2 (6 bases each). Germline V lookup: CDR1 SGHNT, CDR2 YYREEE (reference sequence). V was clipped by 3 bases and J by 5 bases, with 23 bases between them. The CDR3 loop spans 17 amino acids. The CDR3 coding sequence is TGTGCCAGCAGCTCCCCCTCCCCGGGGGCCCTAGCCGAGACCCAGTACTTC. It specifies CASSSPSPGALAETQYF.

The chain couples TRBV9 to TRBJ2-3; tentatively, D is TRBD2 (5 bases). The CDR3 contains 14 residues. V was shortened by 4 bases and J by 1 base, with 10 bases between the two germline ends. Per germline, CDR1 SGDLS and CDR2 YYNGEE. CDR3 sequence (DNA): TGTGCCAGCAGCCTCCGGACTGGCACAGATACGCAGTATTTT. Amino acid sequence: CASSLRTGTDTQYF.

The rearrangement uses TRBV6-5 and TRBJ1-1; a weak D match, TRBD1 (5 bases). CDR3 length: 13 residues. Trimming cost V 2 bases and J 5 bases, with 9 bases left between them. The germline V gene encodes CDR1 MNHEY and CDR2 SVGAGI. The CDR3 is CASSYGGGTEAFF. The CDR3, as DNA: TGTGCCAGCAGTTACGGGGGGGGGACTGAAGCTTTCTTT.

The gene calls are TRBV6-5 and TRBJ1-4, with TRBD1 matching 10 bases. Germline assignment: CDR1 MNHEY and CDR2 SVGAGI. CDR3 length equals 14 residues. Losses at the gene ends were 6 bases for V and 7 bases for J; bases not matched to a gene: 5. The CDR3 DNA sequence: TGTGCCAGCAGGTCCGACAGGGGGCGTGAAAAACTGTTTTTT. This codes for CASRSDRGREKLFF.

CDR3 sequence (DNA): TGTGCCAGCAAAAGGGACACCTTAATCTACGAGCAGTACTTC. It specifies CASKRDTLIYEQYF. This chain uses TRBV2 with TRBJ2-7; a weak D match, TRBD1 (6 bases). This CDR3 region has 14 residues. The germline gives CDR1 SNHLY, CDR2 FYNNEI. Trimming took 7 bases from V and 3 from J, leaving 16 bases between them.

The rearrangement joins TRBV29-1 to TRBJ1-1; 7 bases fit TRBD1. Losses at the gene ends were 7 bases for V and 2 bases for J; bases not matched to a gene: 10. The CDR3 length is 14 residues. Germline V gives CDR1 SQVTM, CDR2 ANQGSEA. CDR3 in DNA: TGCAGCGCCCTCGGACAGGACGTAAACACTGAAGCTTTCTTT. Translated: CSALGQDVNTEAFF. Complete variable domain (other parts from reference TRBV29-1 and TRBJ1-1): SAVISQKPSRDICQRGTSLTIQCQVDSQVTMMFWYRQQPGQSLTLIATANQGSEATYESGFVIDKFPISRPNLTFSTLTVSNMSPEDSSIYLCSALGQDVNTEAFFGQGTRLTVV.

The rearrangement uses TRBV7-8 and TRBJ1-2; 8 nucleotides agree with TRBD1. The V gene's germline CDR1 is SGHVS and CDR2 FQNEAQ. The ends lost 1 base at V and 2 bases at J; junction bases unmatched: 9. CDR3 length equals 17 residues. CDR3 sequence: CASSLGLRDRQNYGYTF. CDR3 DNA sequence: TGTGCCAGCAGCTTAGGATTAAGGGACAGGCAGAACTATGGCTACACCTTC. Complete variable domain (other parts from reference TRBV7-8 and TRBJ1-2): GAGVSQSPRYKVAKRGQDVALRCDPISGHVSLFWYQQALGQGPEFLTYFQNEAQLDKSGLPSDRFFAERPEGSVSTLKIQRTQQEDSAVYLCASSLGLRDRQNYGYTFGSGTRLTVV.

As DNA, the CDR3 is TGTGCTAGTGCCCAGAGAGGGAACACTGAAGCTTTCTTT. Residues: CASAQRGNTEAFF. The chain uses TRBV12-5 and TRBJ1-1; the D is unclear. Germline V gene sequence: CDR1 LGHNT, CDR2 FRNRAP. V lost 7 bases and J 1 base, leaving 10 bases between the germline ends. The length of the CDR3 is 13 residues.

Judged by abundance, this clone is large. The CDR3 coding sequence is TGTGCCAGCAGCCCCAGGGACAGAGGCTCTGGAAACACCATATATTTT. Translated, it gives CASSPRDRGSGNTIYF. The V and J genes are TRBV7-9 and TRBJ1-3, with 7 bases identical to TRBD1. The germline CDR1 and CDR2 sequences are SEHNR and FQNEAQ (reference sequence). The ends lost 5 bases at V and 0 bases at J; junction bases unmatched: 7. The CDR3 runs 16 residues.

The chain recombines TRBV10-1 with TRBJ1-5, with D unclear. The V gene lost 3 bases and the J gene lost 4 bases, with 7 bases spanning the gap. The CDR3 sequence is 13 residues long. Germline V CDR1 and CDR2: WNHNN, SYGVQD (reference sequence). CDR3 sequence reads: CASSDRLNQPQHF. The CDR3 coding sequence is TGCGCCAGCAGTGACCGGCTGAATCAGCCCCAGCATTTT.

This clone has more than one count but fewer than ten. The chain employs TRBV7-7 and TRBJ2-1; 11 bases are a match to TRBD2. CDR1 SSHAT and CDR2 FNYEAQ come from the germline V gene (reference sequence). This CDR3 has 15 residues. With 2 bases clipped from V and 7 bases from J, the junction kept 4 bases outside the gene matches. The CDR3 sequence is CASSLTSGSLNEQFF. The CDR3 DNA sequence: TGTGCCAGCAGCTTAACTAGCGGGAGTCTTAATGAGCAGTTCTTC. Variable domain in full (rest from reference TRBV7-7 and TRBJ2-1): GAGVSQSPRYKVTKRGQDVTLRCDPISSHATLYWYQQALGQGPEFLTYFNYEAQPDKSGLPSDRFSAERPEGSISTLTIQRTEQRDSAMYRCASSLTSGSLNEQFFGPGTRLTVL.

J is TRBJ2-7 and V is TRBV2; 11 bases map to TRBD1. V was pared by 7 bases and J by 5 bases, with 1 base of the junction left unmatched. Germline CDR1 and CDR2: SNHLY and FYNNEI. The CDR3 spans 12 residues. CDR3 bases: TGTGCCAGCAAGGGACAGGGGGACGAGCAGTACTTC. Amino acids: CASKGQGDEQYF. The full variable domain, with the rest looked up from reference TRBV2 and TRBJ2-7, is EPEVTQTPSHQVTQMGQEVILRCVPISNHLYFYWYRQILGQKVEFLVSFYNNEISEKSEIFDDQFSVERPDGSNFTLKIRSTKLEDSAMYFCASKGQGDEQYFGPGTRLTVT.

This clone appeared a single time. This chain links TRBV18 with TRBJ1-1; D is perhaps TRBD1 (5 bases). CDR1 is KGHSH, CDR2 LQKENI, per germline. The CDR3 consists of 13 residues. V lost 4 bases, J lost 1 base, and 7 bases lay in between. The CDR3 DNA sequence: TGTGCCAGCTCACTTGGGGCGAACACTGAAGCTTTCTTT. Protein product: CASSLGANTEAFF.

The genes are TRBV11-1 and TRBJ1-1, with D hard to call. The CDR3 length is 14 residues. Between the trimmed V and J ends, which lost 1 base and 1 base, there was a span of 7 bases. Germline V lookup: CDR1 SGHAT, CDR2 FQDESV (reference sequence). The CDR3 spells CASSLDRGNTEAFF. CDR3 coding DNA: TGTGCCAGCAGCTTAGACAGAGGGAACACTGAAGCTTTCTTT.

The chain is built from TRBV27 and TRBJ2-2; tentatively, D is TRBD2 (6 bases). There are 15 residues in the CDR3. Per the germline V gene, CDR1 is MNHEY and CDR2 is SMNVEV (reference sequence). The ends were cut back, 7 bases at V and 4 bases at J, with 16 bases in the middle. CDR3 residues: CASTGSSGGTGELFF. CDR3 DNA sequence: TGTGCCAGCACCGGGAGCTCTGGGGGCACCGGGGAGCTGTTTTTT.

This clone is categorized as hyperexpanded. The V call is TRBV5-4, the J call TRBJ2-2; D is unresolved. V lost 1 base, J lost 0 bases, and 4 bases lay in between. Germline V CDR1 and CDR2: SGHNT, YYREEE (reference sequence). The CDR3 runs 14 residues. In DNA form, the CDR3 reads TGTGCCAGCAGCTTGTATCCGAACACCGGGGAGCTGTTTTTT. The encoded protein is CASSLYPNTGELFF.

The genes are TRBV7-8 and TRBJ1-1; D is perhaps TRBD1 (5 bases). The CDR3 runs 15 residues. Trimming took off 5 bases at V and 3 bases at J, with 16 bases between the two ends. CDR1 and CDR2 (germline): SGHVS, FQNEAQ. The CDR3 DNA follows: TGTGCCAGCAGCACCCGACAGATTCCATACACTGAAGCTTTCTTT. Protein: CASSTRQIPYTEAFF.